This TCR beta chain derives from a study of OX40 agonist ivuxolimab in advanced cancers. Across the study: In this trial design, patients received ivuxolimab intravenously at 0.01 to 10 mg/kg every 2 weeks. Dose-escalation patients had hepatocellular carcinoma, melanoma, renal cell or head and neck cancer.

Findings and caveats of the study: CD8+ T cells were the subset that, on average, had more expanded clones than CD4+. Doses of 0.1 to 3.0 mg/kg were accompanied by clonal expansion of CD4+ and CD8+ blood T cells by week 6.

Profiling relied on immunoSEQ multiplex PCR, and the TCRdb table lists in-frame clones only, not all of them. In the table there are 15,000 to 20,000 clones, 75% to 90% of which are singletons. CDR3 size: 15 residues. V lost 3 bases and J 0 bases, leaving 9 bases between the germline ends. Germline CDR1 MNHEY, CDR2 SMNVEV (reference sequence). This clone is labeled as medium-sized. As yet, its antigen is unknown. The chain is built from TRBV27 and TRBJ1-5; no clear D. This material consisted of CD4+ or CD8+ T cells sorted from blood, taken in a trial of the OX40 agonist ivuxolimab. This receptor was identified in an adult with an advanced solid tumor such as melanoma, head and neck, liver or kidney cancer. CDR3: CASSLSGNSNQPQHF. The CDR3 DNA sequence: TGTGCCAGCAGTTTGTCCGGCAATAGCAATCAGCCCCAGCATTTT.